This is a list of T cell receptor beta chains from one sample in a study of blood T cell repertoires in COVID-19. Repertoires were generated with immunoSEQ multiplex PCR, while TCRdb's copy carries only in-frame clones and drops some. The data show 120,000 or so clones, 70% to 90% seen once. What was sequenced was peripheral blood. The receptors originated from a human donor in a cohort sampled during active COVID-19. The CDR3 runs from the conserved cysteine through the conserved F or W. The D gene is left open where the match is weak. Part of the rows lack a size; the others show once, few, many or a class for expanded clones.

clone_size | j_call | d_call | v_call | cdr3_nt | cdr3_aa
. | TRBJ2-1 | TRBD2 | TRBV9 | TGTGCCAGCAGCCCGAGCGGACGGGGGGGCCGCGATGAGCAGTTCTTC | CASSPSGRGGRDEQFF
once | TRBJ2-7 | . | TRBV15 | TGTGCCACCAGCCGAGGCGGGCAAGGGTCCTACGAGCAGTACTTC | CATSRGGQGSYEQYF
few | TRBJ2-1 | . | TRBV5-4 | TGTGCCAGCAGCCCTGATGGACAGGAGCAGTTCTTC | CASSPDGQEQFF
. | TRBJ2-7 | . | TRBV3-1/TRBV3-2 | TGTGCCAGCAGCCAAGTTGTACAGAGAACCTACGAGCAGTACTTC | CASSQVVQRTYEQYF
. | TRBJ2-1 | . | TRBV5-4 | TGTGCCAGCACCCCCCCCGAGGCTAGCTCCTACAATGAGCAGTTCTTC | CASTPPEASSYNEQFF
. | TRBJ2-3 | TRBD2 | TRBV19 | TGTGCCAGTAGTGGGAGTTGGACTAGCGGGGGGGCCAAAGATACGCAGTATTTT | CASSGSWTSGGAKDTQYF
. | TRBJ2-3 | TRBD2 | TRBV5-1 | TGCGCCAGCAGCTTCTCCGGGACTAGCGGGGGAATGCACACAGATACGCAGTATTTT | CASSFSGTSGGMHTDTQYF
. | TRBJ1-6 | . | TRBV5-5 | TGTGCCAGCAGCTTCCAGGGGATTGGATCACCCCTCCACTTT | CASSFQGIGSPLHF
. | TRBJ2-7 | . | TRBV28 | TGTGCCAGCAGCAACCAGGTAGAACAGTACTTC | CASSNQVEQYF
. | TRBJ1-5 | . | TRBV6-6 | TGTGCCAGCACCTCGGTCGATAGCAATCAGCCCCAGCATTTT | CASTSVDSNQPQHF
once | TRBJ1-5 | . | TRBV20-1 | TGCAGTGCTAGTAAGGCAGGGGTTTATAGCAATCAGCCCCAGCATTTT | CSASKAGVYSNQPQHF
. | TRBJ2-5 | . | TRBV7-9 | TGTGCCAGCAGCCCCGCCCCGGTCTTTCAAGAGACCCAGTACTTC | CASSPAPVFQETQYF
. | TRBJ1-6 | TRBD1 | TRBV27 | TGTGCCAGCAGTTGGACAGGATCCTATAATTCACCCCTCCACTTT | CASSWTGSYNSPLHF
. | TRBJ2-3 | . | TRBV9 | TGTGCCAGCAGCGTAGGGACAGCTTCTAGCACAGATACGCAGTATTTT | CASSVGTASSTDTQYF
once | TRBJ2-7 | . | TRBV28 | TGTGCCAGCAGTTCCGCACAGAGCTCACCCTACGAGCAGTACTTC | CASSSAQSSPYEQYF
. | TRBJ2-2 | . | TRBV6-6 | TGTGCCAGCAGTGGGCGGGGACGGGACTTCACCGGGGAGCTGTTTTTT | CASSGRGRDFTGELFF
once | TRBJ1-3 | TRBD1 | TRBV5-1 | TGCGCCAGCAGCTCGGACAGGGGCCCAGGAAACACCATATATTTT | CASSSDRGPGNTIYF
. | TRBJ2-7 | TRBD1 | TRBV4-2 | TGTGCCAGCAGCCAAGCTTGGACAGGGTACGACGAGCAGTACTTC | CASSQAWTGYDEQYF
. | TRBJ2-3 | . | TRBV6-5 | TGTGCCAGCACCGAGGTAGGGCAGGGCGGTGATACGCAGTATTTT | CASTEVGQGGDTQYF
. | TRBJ2-7 | TRBD1 | TRBV4-2 | TGTGCCAGCAGCCCCGCCGGGACAGGGCGCGAGCAGTACTTC | CASSPAGTGREQYF
. | TRBJ2-4 | . | TRBV20-1 | TGCAGTGCTAGTTTGGGGGGCATTCAGTACTTC | CSASLGGIQYF
. | TRBJ2-7 | . | TRBV6-6 | TGTGCCAGCAGTTACTCGAGAGGGTACGAGCAGTACTTC | CASSYSRGYEQYF
. | TRBJ1-2 | . | TRBV18 | TGTGCCAGCTCACCAGACAGAAACTATGGCTACACCTTC | CASSPDRNYGYTF
. | TRBJ1-1 | TRBD1 | TRBV19 | TGTGCCAGTAGTATTGGGACAGGGCTAAACACTGAAGCTTTCTTT | CASSIGTGLNTEAFF
. | TRBJ1-6 | . | TRBV28 | TGTGCCAGCAGTTTATCGGGGAGAGCTCATAATTCACCCCTCCACTTT | CASSLSGRAHNSPLHF
once | TRBJ2-3 | . | TRBV10-1 | TGCGCCAGCAGTGAGGATGGGGCCTTCGCAGATACGCAGTATTTT | CASSEDGAFADTQYF
. | TRBJ2-2 | . | TRBV3-1/TRBV3-2 | TGTGCCAGCAGCCAAGAGCCTCCTGGACAGTGGTTCGCCGGGGAGCTGTTTTTT | CASSQEPPGQWFAGELFF
. | TRBJ2-7 | . | TRBV5-1 | TGCGCCAGCAGCTTGCAAAGCGGGCCCTACGAGCAGTACTTC | CASSLQSGPYEQYF
. | TRBJ2-5 | . | TRBV5-1 | TGCGCCAGCAGCTTAGGCCAGGGGAAGACCCAGTACTTC | CASSLGQGKTQYF
. | TRBJ1-5 | TRBD1 | TRBV5-4 | TGTGCCAGCAGCTTGGGGGGACAGGGCCATCAGCCCCAGCATTTT | CASSLGGQGHQPQHF
. | TRBJ1-2 | . | TRBV24-1 | TGTGCCACCAGTGATTTGAGCCTCAACTATGGCTACACCTTC | CATSDLSLNYGYTF
. | TRBJ1-1 | . | TRBV7-9 | TGTGCCAGCAGCTTTTCGGGGAACAGTGAAGCTTTCTTT | CASSFSGNSEAFF
. | TRBJ1-1 | . | TRBV29-1 | TGCAGCGTTGCCCCGATCAGGGAAGCTGAAGCTTTCTTT | CSVAPIREAEAFF
. | TRBJ2-5 | . | TRBV5-6 | TGTGCCAGCAGCTTGGCCGGCCAGGGACAAGAGACCCAGTACTTC | CASSLAGQGQETQYF
. | TRBJ2-5 | TRBD2 | TRBV19 | TGTGCCAGTAGTATAATCCTACTAGCGGGAGTAGAGACCCAGTACTTC | CASSIILLAGVETQYF
. | TRBJ1-4 | TRBD1 | TRBV5-1 | TGCGCCAGCAGTTTGCTAGGGACAGGGGAGGAAAAACTGTTTTTT | CASSLLGTGEEKLFF
once | TRBJ2-5 | TRBD2 | TRBV19 | TGTGCCAGTAGTCCCCCGGCTAGCGGGGGCCCCCAAGAGACCCAGTACTTC | CASSPPASGGPQETQYF
. | TRBJ1-2 | . | TRBV7-9 | TGTGCCAGCAGCTTATTAGGACAGCCAATTAACTATGGCTACACCTTC | CASSLLGQPINYGYTF
. | TRBJ1-3 | . | TRBV19 | TGTGCCAGCACCACCCTGGGAGGAGGAAACACCATATATTTT | CASTTLGGGNTIYF
. | TRBJ1-2 | . | TRBV5-6 | TGTGCCAGCAGCCCTGACAGGCTCTATGGCTACACCTTC | CASSPDRLYGYTF
. | TRBJ1-2 | TRBD1 | TRBV6-5 | TGTGCCAGCACCTTAGGACAGGGGGATAACTATGGCTACACCTTC | CASTLGQGDNYGYTF
. | TRBJ2-3 | TRBD1 | TRBV3-1/TRBV3-2 | TGTGCCAGCAGCCAAGTTGTGACAGGGGGCACAGATACGCAGTATTTT | CASSQVVTGGTDTQYF
. | TRBJ2-5 | . | TRBV5-1 | TGCGCCAGCAGCTTGCGGGTACAAGAGACCCAGTACTTC | CASSLRVQETQYF
once | TRBJ2-7 | . | TRBV28 | TGTGCCAGCAGGTTTCTTGGGACACACTACGAGCAGTACTTC | CASRFLGTHYEQYF
. | TRBJ2-2 | TRBD2 | TRBV19 | TGTGCCAGTCCTCTAGCGGGGGGATCAAACACCGGGGAGCTGTTTTTT | CASPLAGGSNTGELFF
. | TRBJ2-7 | . | TRBV10-3 | TGTGCCATCAGTGAGCAAAGCAGGGTAAACTACGAGCAGTACTTC | CAISEQSRVNYEQYF
. | TRBJ2-7 | . | TRBV24-1 | TGTGCCACTTCACCGCAGGGAACCTACGAGCAGTACTTC | CATSPQGTYEQYF
. | TRBJ2-1 | . | TRBV28 | TGTGCCAGCAGTTTAGGGGGGGCGGGTGAGCAGTTCTTC | CASSLGGAGEQFF
. | TRBJ2-1 | . | TRBV7-8 | TGTGCCAGCAGCCCCCGAGGGGGAATGGGGAACAATGAGCAGTTCTTC | CASSPRGGMGNNEQFF
. | TRBJ2-5 | . | TRBV5-4 | TGTGCCAGCAGCTTGGAGGTCGACGAGGGGACCCAGTACTTC | CASSLEVDEGTQYF
. | TRBJ2-2 | TRBD2 | TRBV27 | TGTGCCAGCAGTTCCCTGGGTAGCGGGGGAACCGGGGAGCTGTTTTTT | CASSSLGSGGTGELFF
. | TRBJ2-3 | . | TRBV5-1 | TGCGCCAGCAGCTTTGAGGGTACGCAGTATTTT | CASSFEGTQYF
. | TRBJ1-2 | . | TRBV6-5 | TGTGCCAGCGCTCTTGGGCAGAGTTATGGCTACACCTTC | CASALGQSYGYTF
once | TRBJ1-1 | . | TRBV29-1 | TGCAGCGCCCGGGGCACTGAAGCTTTCTTT | CSARGTEAFF
. | TRBJ1-1 | . | TRBV19 | TGTGCCAGTAGTATCAGGGGGAACACTGAAGCTTTCTTT | CASSIRGNTEAFF